These 7 T cell receptor beta chains originate from one sample sequenced in a study of blood T cell repertoires in COVID-19. Assay used: immunoSEQ multiplex PCR; TCRdb lists only in-frame clones, some missing. This sample has around 42,000 clones, with 75% to 90% found just once. The specimen was peripheral blood. The receptors come from a man in his thirties or forties with active or convalescent COVID-19.

The chain combines TRBV27 with TRBJ2-4; 13 bases are a match to TRBD2. This CDR3 has 17 amino acids. V gave up 5 bases and J gave up 4 bases; unmatched junction bases: 8. Germline CDR1 is MNHEY and CDR2 is SMNVEV (reference sequence). In DNA, the CDR3 is TGTGCCAGCAGTCCAAGGACTAGCGGGGGTTCAAAAAACATTCAGTACTTC. Its translation is CASSPRTSGGSKNIQYF.

This clone came up once. CDR3 loop: CASSKGTGDFHQPQHF. The CDR3 nucleotides read TGTGCCAGCAGCAAAGGGACAGGGGATTTCCATCAGCCCCAGCATTTT. The chain uses TRBV21-1 and TRBJ1-5; the table's TRBD1 call for D was not verified on the DNA. TRBV21-1 is designated a pseudogene. The CDR3 sequence is 16 residues long.

The chain joins TRBV18 to TRBJ1-1; D is unclear. V lost 4 bases, J lost 5 bases, and 17 bases lay in between. The germline CDR1 and CDR2 sequences are KGHSH and LQKENI. CDR3 size: 15 residues. The CDR3 region has the DNA TGTGCCAGCTCACAGTATTCAGGAGGGCGAACTGAAGCTTTCTTT. Its translation: CASSQYSGGRTEAFF.

The chain links TRBV4-1 to TRBJ1-5; tentative D call: TRBD1 (6 bases). The germline V gene has CDR1 MGHRA and CDR2 YSYEKL. Trimming removed 2 bases at V and 4 bases at J, with 24 bases between. The CDR3 loop spans 19 amino acids. The CDR3 spells CASSQFVRGWTVRNQPQHF. The DNA for the CDR3 is TGCGCCAGCAGCCAATTTGTCCGAGGATGGACAGTAAGAAATCAGCCCCAGCATTTT.

The chain links TRBV12-3 or TRBV12-4 to TRBJ2-2; D is uncertain. CDR3 length equals 12 residues. The V and J ends lost 7 bases and 5 bases respectively, with 8 bases between them. The CDR3 is CASTKLTGELFF. The CDR3 bases are TGTGCCAGCACCAAATTGACCGGGGAGCTGTTTTTT.

This chain connects TRBV14 to TRBJ2-4; D is possibly TRBD2 (7 bases). The CDR3 extends over 16 amino acids. Germline loops: CDR1 SGHDN, CDR2 FVKESK. The V end was cut by 4 bases, the J end by 7 bases, with 20 bases between. As DNA, the CDR3 is TGTGCCAGCAGCCGAGGGGGGGGTCGTTATCGGAACATTCAGTACTTC. As protein: CASSRGGGRYRNIQYF.

The chain has TRBV4-2 and TRBJ1-4, with D possibly being TRBD1 (6 bases). V dropped 1 base and J dropped 9 bases, with 9 bases sitting between them. This CDR3 has 13 residues. Germline loops: CDR1 LGHNA, CDR2 YNFKEQ. The CDR3 here is CASSQGQGKKLFF. The CDR3 bases are TGTGCCAGCAGCCAAGGCCAGGGGAAAAAACTGTTTTTT.